This T cell receptor (beta chain) was observed in a study of T cell responses to AZD1222 COVID-19 vaccine. The table came from immunoSEQ multiplex PCR; TCRdb's copy has only in-frame clones and leaves some out. The sample has around 150,000 clones; about nine tenths are singletons. This CDR3 region has 15 residues. Germline lookup yields CDR1 MNHNS and CDR2 SASEGT. Trimming shortened V by 0 bases and J by 3 bases, and 11 bases separated the two germline ends. The sample holds one count of this clone. The sequence came from an adult in good health. The chain has TRBV6-1 and TRBJ1-1, with D perhaps matching TRBD1 (5 bases). The sample consisted of peripheral blood, taken on day 0 of AZD1222 vaccination. The CDR3 loop is CASSEAGGAYTEAFF. CDR3 DNA: TGTGCCAGCAGTGAAGCGGGAGGGGCGTACACTGAAGCTTTCTTT.